This is a list of T cell receptor beta chains from one sample in a study of blood T cell repertoires in COVID-19. Produced via immunoSEQ multiplex PCR; TCRdb's table is partial and in-frame only. The sample records about 280,000 clones, over 75% being singletons. Material: peripheral blood. All receptors derive from a young man with active or convalescent COVID-19. Each CDR3 is given with its conserved first and last residue. A D gene is named only where the DNA matches it firmly. Rows give clone size only sometimes, using once, few, many, or a class for an expanded clone.

d_call	j_call	v_call	clone_size	cdr3_nt	cdr3_aa
NA	TRBJ2-3	TRBV6-2/TRBV6-3	NA	TGTGCCAGCAGTCGCCCGACAGGCGCTAGCACAGATACGCAGTATTTT	CASSRPTGASTDTQYF
NA	TRBJ2-7	TRBV4-1	NA	TGCGCCAGCAGCCAAGAGGGCTCGGACGAGCAGTACTTC	CASSQEGSDEQYF
TRBD1	TRBJ2-1	TRBV7-7	NA	TGTGCCAGCAGCCCCCTTACAGGGGGCGGTGAGCAGTTCTTC	CASSPLTGGGEQFF
NA	TRBJ2-7	TRBV21-1	once	TGTGCCAGCAGCAAAGGGACAGGGCTAAACTACGAGCAGTACTTC	CASSKGTGLNYEQYF
TRBD1	TRBJ2-2	TRBV9	NA	TGTGCCAGCAGCGATGCGACAGGGGGCCCCGGGGAGCTGTTTTTT	CASSDATGGPGELFF
NA	TRBJ2-1	TRBV3-1/TRBV3-2	NA	TGTGCCAGCAGCCATTCCGTGGAGGGGATTCGGAATGAGCAGTTCTTC	CASSHSVEGIRNEQFF
TRBD1	TRBJ1-5	TRBV5-1	NA	TGCGCCAGCAGCCCAACGGGACAGACCAATCAGCCCCAGCATTTT	CASSPTGQTNQPQHF
NA	TRBJ1-3	TRBV7-2	NA	TGTGCCAGCAGCTTGCGAGGGAAGGCGGCTGGAAACACCATATATTTT	CASSLRGKAAGNTIYF
NA	TRBJ2-3	TRBV9	NA	TGTGCCAGCAGCGTAGTTGAGGGTTTGGGCACAGATACGCAGTATTTT	CASSVVEGLGTDTQYF
NA	TRBJ1-1	TRBV24-1	few	TGTGCCACCAGTGTCAGTGCGGGGAGCACTGAAGCTTTCTTT	CATSVSAGSTEAFF
NA	TRBJ1-1	TRBV4-1	once	TGCGCCAGCAGCGGACGGGGGTTGAACACTGAAGCTTTCTTT	CASSGRGLNTEAFF
TRBD1	TRBJ2-5	TRBV7-8	NA	TGTGCCAGCAGCTTAGGGGACAGGGAGCTTGAGACCCAGTACTTC	CASSLGDRELETQYF
TRBD2	TRBJ2-2	TRBV7-7	NA	TGTGCCAGCAGCCCCGAGTCGGGACTAGCGGGGGGGCTGAGCACCGGGGAGCTGTTTTTT	CASSPESGLAGGLSTGELFF
TRBD1	TRBJ2-5	TRBV9	NA	TGTGCCAGCAGCGGGTACAGGGGCGCAGAGACCCAGTACTTC	CASSGYRGAETQYF
TRBD1	TRBJ1-4	TRBV19	NA	TGTGCCAGTAGACAGGGGGCAACTAATGAAAAACTGTTTTTT	CASRQGATNEKLFF
NA	TRBJ1-6	TRBV9	NA	TGTGCCAGCACCCCACGGGAAGTAACCTATAATTCACCCCTCCACTTT	CASTPREVTYNSPLHF
NA	TRBJ1-1	TRBV5-1	NA	TGCGCCAGCAGCTTTCTGGGGCACCGGAACACTGAAGCTTTCTTT	CASSFLGHRNTEAFF